This T cell receptor beta chain comes out of a study of shared clonotypes between healthy human individuals. General study findings and limits: Represented diversity, genetic and exposure-history alike, was limited by few donors. Clonotypes which were not shared had lower generation probabilities than clonotypes that all four donors shared.

Cells designated naive CD8 were CD45RO-negative and were positively selected for CCR7, with terminally differentiated effector memory CD45RA+ cells excluded. Healthy adults negative for HIV, lacking recent acute infections or vaccinations, served as donors. Points on this clone: Its target is not known.

On sorted subsets, replicate PCRs used about 200 ng DNA, or some 28,000 T cell genomes. TCRdb's table, derived via immunoSEQ multiplex PCR, lists solely in-frame clones and lacks some. The table shows about 2 million clones, with approximately 94% occurring only once. This CDR3 is 15 amino acids long. Germline V gene lookup returns CDR1 SGHNT and CDR2 YYREEE (reference sequence). Losses at the gene ends were 3 bases for V and 5 bases for J; bases not matched to a gene: 6. Specimen: naive CD8+ T cells sorted from blood. This chain joins TRBV5-4 and TRBJ2-3, with TRBD2 matching over 10 bases. This TCR was recovered from a man younger than 30 in good health. The chain's CDR3 is CASSWERGGIDTQYF. As DNA, the CDR3 is TGTGCCAGCAGCTGGGAGCGGGGGGGAATAGATACGCAGTATTTT.